The entry that follows covers one T cell receptor (beta chain) sequence. The study ran its PCR with 60 Vbeta and 13 Jbeta primers. The repertoire was sequenced with immunoSEQ multiplex PCR; TCRdb's copy has only in-frame clones and lacks some. The top ten hold about 0.45% of the sample, which has around 210,000 clones, 78% seen once. Germline CDR1 reads SEHNR; CDR2 reads FQNEAQ (reference sequence). This CDR3 has 14 residues. The V and J ends lost 2 bases and 1 base respectively, with 8 bases between them. The data are from a study of cytomegalovirus exposure and HLA in healthy donors. The TCR comes from a boy younger than 18 in good health and CMV-seronegative. J is TRBJ1-1 and V is TRBV7-9; TRBD1 might be the D (5 bases). Material: PBMCs. CDR3 protein: CASSLSGQNTEAFF. Here the CDR3 DNA reads TGTGCCAGCAGCTTATCCGGACAGAACACTGAAGCTTTCTTT. Combining the CDR3 with reference TRBV7-9 and TRBJ1-1 gives the whole variable domain DTGVSQNPRHKITKRGQNVTFRCDPISEHNRLYWYRQTLGQGPEFLTYFQNEAQLEKSRLLSDRFSAERPKGSFSTLEIQRTEQGDSAMYLCASSLSGQNTEAFFGQGTRLTVV.